This T cell receptor beta chain appears in the sequencing data of a study of tumor-infiltrating lymphocytes in primary liver carcinoma. Unsorted whole blood served as the source of blood RNA, and germline DNA was extracted as well. Trimming cost V 2 bases and J 1 base, with 4 bases left between them. Germline values: CDR1 ENHRY, CDR2 SYGVKD. CDR3 length: 13 residues. TCR beta cDNA was prepared out of around 460 ng total RNA by means of a constant-region primer. Libraries for TCR beta were built through three nested multiplex PCR rounds, which together made up a slightly modified ARM-PCR procedure. PCR rounds one and two used TRBV1-TRBV30 forward primers with a C-beta reverse primer for 10 cycles each. TCRdb used MiXCR to reprocess the multiplex PCR reads, holding one entry per CDR3 protein. The table lists 300,000 to 350,000 distinct CDR3 sequences, around three fifths of them singletons. This clonotype was picked up many times.

The clonotype was recovered from a man aged 40-50 years with primary liver carcinoma and hepatitis B virus infection. The sequenced sample consisted of peripheral blood. This rearrangement joins TRBV10-3 to TRBJ2-3; no reliable D call. This chain's CDR3 is CAISEDRTDTQYF. The CDR3 DNA reads as TGTGCCATCAGTGAGGACCGCACAGATACGCAGTATTTT.